The entry below describes one T cell receptor (beta chain). What it binds is not known. The repertoire was sequenced with immunoSEQ multiplex PCR; TCRdb's copy has only in-frame clones and lacks some. The table includes 2 million to 3 million clones, roughly nine tenths detected once. Per germline, CDR1 MNHEY and CDR2 SMNVEV (reference sequence). V lost 2 bases, J lost 4 bases, and 15 bases lay in between. The CDR3 spans 15 residues. Healthy adults negative for HIV, lacking recent acute infections or vaccinations, served as donors. These data are taken from a study of shared clonotypes between healthy human individuals. General observations from the study: The four-donor shared clonotypes exceeded non-shared clonotypes in generation probability, with non-shared ones scoring lower. Across a handful of donors, naive CD4 shared approximately 4.5%, naive CD8 around 3.5%, memory CD4 roughly 2.3%, memory CD8 over 0.3%.

The sample taken for sequencing was naive CD4+ T cells sorted from blood. The subset was: CD45RA+ positively selected. V usage is TRBV27 and J usage is TRBJ2-7; perhaps TRBD1 as D (5 bases). This receptor was identified in a man between 18 and 29 years old in good health. The CDR3 DNA sequence: TGTGCCAGCAGTTTAGAGGCAGGGCGGCGATACGAGCAGTACTTC. Translating gives CASSLEAGRRYEQYF.